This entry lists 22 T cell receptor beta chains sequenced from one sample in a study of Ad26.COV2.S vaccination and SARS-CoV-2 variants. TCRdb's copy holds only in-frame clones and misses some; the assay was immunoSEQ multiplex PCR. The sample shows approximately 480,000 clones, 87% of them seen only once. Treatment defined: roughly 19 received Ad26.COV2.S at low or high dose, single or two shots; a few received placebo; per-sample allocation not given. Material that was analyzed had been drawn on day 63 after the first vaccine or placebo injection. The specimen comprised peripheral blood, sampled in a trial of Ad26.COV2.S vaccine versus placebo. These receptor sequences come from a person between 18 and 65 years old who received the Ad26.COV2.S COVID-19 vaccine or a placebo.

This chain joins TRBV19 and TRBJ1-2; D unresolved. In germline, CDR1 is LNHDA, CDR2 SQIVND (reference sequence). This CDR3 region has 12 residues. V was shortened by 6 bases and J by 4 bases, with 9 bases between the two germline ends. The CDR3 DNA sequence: TGTGCCAGTAGAGACATATCCTATGGCTACACCTTC. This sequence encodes CASRDISYGYTF.

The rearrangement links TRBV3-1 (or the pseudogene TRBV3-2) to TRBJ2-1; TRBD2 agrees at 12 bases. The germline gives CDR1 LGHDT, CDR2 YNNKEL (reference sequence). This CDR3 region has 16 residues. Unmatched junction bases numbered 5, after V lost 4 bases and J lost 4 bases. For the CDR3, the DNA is TGTGCCAGCAGCCCCTGGACTAGCGGGAATTACAATGAGCAGTTCTTC. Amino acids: CASSPWTSGNYNEQFF.

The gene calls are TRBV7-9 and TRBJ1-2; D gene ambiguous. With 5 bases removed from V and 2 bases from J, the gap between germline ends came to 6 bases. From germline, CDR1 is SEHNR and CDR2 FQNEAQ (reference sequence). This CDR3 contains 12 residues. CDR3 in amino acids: CASSPTNYGYTF. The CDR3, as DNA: TGTGCCAGCAGCCCGACAAACTATGGCTACACCTTC.

The CDR3 sequence: CASSQVSILLTDTQYF. CDR3 DNA sequence: TGCGCCAGCAGCCAAGTTTCGATTTTACTCACAGATACGCAGTATTTT. The rearrangement joins TRBV4-1 to TRBJ2-3; unclear D gene. V was cut by 1 base and J by 2 bases, with 13 bases left in between. Germline V lookup: CDR1 MGHRA, CDR2 YSYEKL. The CDR3 is 16 amino acids.

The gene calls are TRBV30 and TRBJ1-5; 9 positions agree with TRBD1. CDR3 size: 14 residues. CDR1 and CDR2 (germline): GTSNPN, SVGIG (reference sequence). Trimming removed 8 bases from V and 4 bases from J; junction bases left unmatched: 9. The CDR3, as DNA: TGTGCCGGACGAGGACAGGGGAGAAATCAGCCCCAGCATTTT. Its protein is CAGRGQGRNQPQHF.

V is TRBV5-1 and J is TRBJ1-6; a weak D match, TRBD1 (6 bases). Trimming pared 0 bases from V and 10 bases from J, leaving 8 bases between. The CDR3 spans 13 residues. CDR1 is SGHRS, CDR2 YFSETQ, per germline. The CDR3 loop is CASSLEGGSPLHF. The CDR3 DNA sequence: TGCGCCAGCAGCTTGGAGGGGGGATCACCCCTCCACTTT.

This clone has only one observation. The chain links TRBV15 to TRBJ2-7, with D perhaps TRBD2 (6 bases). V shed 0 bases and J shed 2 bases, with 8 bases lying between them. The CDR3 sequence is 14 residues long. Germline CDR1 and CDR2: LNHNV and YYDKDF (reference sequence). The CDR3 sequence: CATSREEGPYEQYF. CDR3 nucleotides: TGTGCCACCAGCAGAGAGGAGGGGCCCTACGAGCAGTACTTC. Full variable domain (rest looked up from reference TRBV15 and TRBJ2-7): DAMVIQNPRYQVTQFGKPVTLSCSQTLNHNVMYWYQQKSSQAPKLLFHYYDKDFNNEADTPDNFQSRRPNTSFCFLDIRSPGLGDTAMYLCATSREEGPYEQYFGPGTRLTVT.

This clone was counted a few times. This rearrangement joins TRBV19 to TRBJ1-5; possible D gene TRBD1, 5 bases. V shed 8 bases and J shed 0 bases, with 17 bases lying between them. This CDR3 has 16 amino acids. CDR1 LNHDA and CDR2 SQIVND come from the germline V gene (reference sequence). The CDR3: CASVGTVDYSNQPQHF. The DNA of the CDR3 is TGTGCCAGTGTCGGGACCGTGGATTATAGCAATCAGCCCCAGCATTTT.

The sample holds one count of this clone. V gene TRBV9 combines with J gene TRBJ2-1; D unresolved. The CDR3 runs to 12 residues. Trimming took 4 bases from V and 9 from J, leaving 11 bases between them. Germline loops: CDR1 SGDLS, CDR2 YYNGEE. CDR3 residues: CASSPQTSEQFF. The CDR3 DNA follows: TGTGCCAGCAGCCCACAGACCAGTGAGCAGTTCTTC.

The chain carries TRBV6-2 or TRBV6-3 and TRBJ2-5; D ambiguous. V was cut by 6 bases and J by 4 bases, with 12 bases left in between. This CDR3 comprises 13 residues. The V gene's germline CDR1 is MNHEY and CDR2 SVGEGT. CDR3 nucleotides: TGTGCCAGCAGCCGTCTGAAGGGAGAGACCCAGTACTTC. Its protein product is CASSRLKGETQYF.

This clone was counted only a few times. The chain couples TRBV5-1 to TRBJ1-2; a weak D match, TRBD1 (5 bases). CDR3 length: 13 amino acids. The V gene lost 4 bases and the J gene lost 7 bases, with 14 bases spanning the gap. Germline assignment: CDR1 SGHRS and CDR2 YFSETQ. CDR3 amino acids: CASSGGTSRGYTF. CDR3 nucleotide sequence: TGCGCCAGCAGCGGAGGGACTTCGCGTGGCTACACCTTC.

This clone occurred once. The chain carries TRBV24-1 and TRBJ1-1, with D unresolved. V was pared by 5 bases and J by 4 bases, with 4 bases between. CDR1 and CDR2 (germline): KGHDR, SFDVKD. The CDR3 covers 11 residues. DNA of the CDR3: TGTGCCACCAGTGGGGGCACTGAAGCTTTCTTT. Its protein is CATSGGTEAFF.

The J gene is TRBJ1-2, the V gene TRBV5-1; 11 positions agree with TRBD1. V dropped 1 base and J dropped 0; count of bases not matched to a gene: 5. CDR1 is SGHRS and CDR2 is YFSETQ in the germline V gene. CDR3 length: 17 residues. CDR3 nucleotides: TGCGCCAGCAGCTTGAGGACAGGGGGCCCCACTAACTATGGCTACACCTTC. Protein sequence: CASSLRTGGPTNYGYTF.

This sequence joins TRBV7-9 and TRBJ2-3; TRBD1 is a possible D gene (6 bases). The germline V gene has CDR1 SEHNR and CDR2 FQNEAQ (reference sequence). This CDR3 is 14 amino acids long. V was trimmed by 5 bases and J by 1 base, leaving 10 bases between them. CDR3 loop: CASSQGFGTDTQYF. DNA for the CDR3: TGTGCCAGCAGCCAGGGGTTCGGCACAGATACGCAGTATTTT.

The CDR3 sequence: CASSPWDRLEKLFF. For the CDR3, the DNA is TGTGCCAGCAGCCCTTGGGACAGGCTTGAAAAACTGTTTTTT. This chain joins TRBV7-2 and TRBJ1-4; 8 bases fit TRBD1. Germline CDR1 reads SGHTA; CDR2 reads FQGNSA. Trimming removed 5 bases from V and 7 bases from J; junction bases left unmatched: 6. The CDR3 runs 14 residues.

This CDR3 is CASSLPGQQFF. As DNA, the CDR3 is TGTGCCAGCAGCTTACCTGGACAGCAGTTCTTC. The chain links TRBV7-8 to TRBJ2-1; no definite D call. The CDR3 covers 11 residues. V lost 2 bases to trimming and J lost 11 bases, with 7 bases between them. Germline V gene lookup returns CDR1 SGHVS and CDR2 FQNEAQ.

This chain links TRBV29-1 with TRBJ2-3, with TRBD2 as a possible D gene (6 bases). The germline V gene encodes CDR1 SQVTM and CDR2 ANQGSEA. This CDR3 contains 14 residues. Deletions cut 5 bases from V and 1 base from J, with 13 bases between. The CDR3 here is CSVTGLPRTDTQYF. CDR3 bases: TGCAGCGTTACCGGACTACCGCGCACAGATACGCAGTATTTT.

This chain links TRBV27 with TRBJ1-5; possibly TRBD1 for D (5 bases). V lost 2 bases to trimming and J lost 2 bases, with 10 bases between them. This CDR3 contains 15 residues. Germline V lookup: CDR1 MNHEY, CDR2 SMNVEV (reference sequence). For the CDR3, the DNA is TGTGCCAGCAGTTTAGGGGGTGTCGGCAATCAGCCCCAGCATTTT. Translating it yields CASSLGGVGNQPQHF.

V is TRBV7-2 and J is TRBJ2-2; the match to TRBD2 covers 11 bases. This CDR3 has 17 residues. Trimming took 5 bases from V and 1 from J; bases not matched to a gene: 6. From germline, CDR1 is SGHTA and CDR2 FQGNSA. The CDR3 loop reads CASSKLGLAENTGELFF. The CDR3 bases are TGTGCCAGCAGCAAGCTGGGACTAGCGGAGAACACCGGGGAGCTGTTTTTT.

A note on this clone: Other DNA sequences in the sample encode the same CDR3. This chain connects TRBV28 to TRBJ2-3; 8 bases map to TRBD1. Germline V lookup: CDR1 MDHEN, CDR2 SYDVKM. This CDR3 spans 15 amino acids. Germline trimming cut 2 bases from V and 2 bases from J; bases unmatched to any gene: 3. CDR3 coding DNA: TGTGCCAGCAGTTTAGGGCAGGGGGCCACAGATACGCAGTATTTT. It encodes CASSLGQGATDTQYF.

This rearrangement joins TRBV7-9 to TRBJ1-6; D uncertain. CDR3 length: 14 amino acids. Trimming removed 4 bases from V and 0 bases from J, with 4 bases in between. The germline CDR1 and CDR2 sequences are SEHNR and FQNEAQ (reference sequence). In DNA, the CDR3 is TGTGCCAGCAGCTCAGGCTCCTATAATTCACCCCTCCACTTT. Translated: CASSSGSYNSPLHF. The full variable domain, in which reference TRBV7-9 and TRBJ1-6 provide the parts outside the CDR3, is DTGVSQNPRHKITKRGQNVTFRCDPISEHNRLYWYRQTLGQGPEFLTYFQNEAQLEKSRLLSDRFSAERPKGSFSTLEIQRTEQGDSAMYLCASSSGSYNSPLHFGNGTRLTVT.

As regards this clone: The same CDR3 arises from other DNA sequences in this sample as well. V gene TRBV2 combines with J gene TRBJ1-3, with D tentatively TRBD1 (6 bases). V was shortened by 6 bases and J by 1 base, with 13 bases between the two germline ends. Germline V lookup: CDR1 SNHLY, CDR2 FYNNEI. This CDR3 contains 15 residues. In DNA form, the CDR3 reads TGTGCCAGCAGGGTAGGGGGAATTTCTGGAAACACCATATATTTT. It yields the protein CASRVGGISGNTIYF.